This T cell receptor (beta chain) came from a study of long-term antiretroviral therapy in people with HIV. At the level of the study: The immediate-ART recommendation dates to 2015, and the earliest samples predate it by about a decade.

Of note for this clone: Its antigen is currently unknown.

The germline V gene has CDR1 SQVTM and CDR2 ANQGSEA. V gave up 4 bases and J gave up 1 base, with 5 bases separating them. CDR3 length: 12 residues. Study-level points and caveats: CDR3 length ranges were narrower in HIV repertoires than in controls. Specimens of blood were obtained during about 2003 to 2018, possibly under older ART regimens.

Cryopreserved PBMC samples of about 1-11 million cells were used for DNA extraction. Survey-level immunoSEQ v3.0 assays were run. The repertoire was sequenced with immunoSEQ multiplex PCR; TCRdb's copy has only in-frame clones and lacks some. The sample has roughly 19,000 clones, 85% to 95% seen once. This chain uses TRBV29-1 with TRBJ1-3, with D tentatively TRBD1 (5 bases). This TCR was sampled from a woman between 45 and 65 years old with HIV. The source was unsorted PBMCs, collected 4.4 years after starting antiretroviral therapy. The CDR3 bases are TGCAGCGTTGCAGGGTCTGGAAACACCATATATTTT. It yields the protein CSVAGSGNTIYF.